One sample yielded the 24 T cell receptor beta chains listed below, sequenced in a study of blood T cell repertoires in COVID-19. TCRdb's copy holds only in-frame clones and misses some; the assay was immunoSEQ multiplex PCR. The sample yields some 110,000 clones, approximately 82% seen once. The sample was peripheral blood. Receptor source: a man aged 30 to 39 with acute or convalescent COVID-19.

CDR3 in amino acids: CASSVGTGGDTGELFF. The CDR3 coding sequence is TGTGCCAGCAGCGTCGGGACAGGGGGGGACACCGGGGAGCTGTTTTTT. The V call is TRBV9, the J call TRBJ2-2, with 11 nucleotides matching TRBD1. The germline CDR1 and CDR2 sequences are SGDLS and YYNGEE. CDR3 length equals 16 residues. V shed 2 bases and J 3 bases; nucleotides not matched to a gene: 3.

V gene TRBV18 combines with J gene TRBJ1-2; 9 positions agree with TRBD1. Unmatched junction bases numbered 6, after V lost 4 bases and J lost 0 bases. The CDR3 length is 16 residues. Germline lookup yields CDR1 KGHSH and CDR2 LQKENI. CDR3 coding DNA: TGTGCCAGCTCACACGGACAGGGGAATGCTAACTATGGCTACACCTTC. Protein sequence: CASSHGQGNANYGYTF.

This clone was counted a single time. V gene TRBV14 combines with J gene TRBJ1-2; D is possibly TRBD1 (6 bases). The CDR3 sequence is 16 residues long. CDR1 SGHDN and CDR2 FVKESK come from the germline V gene. V dropped 2 bases and J dropped 6 bases, with 19 bases sitting between them. The CDR3 spells CASSQKGRRQADGYTF. The DNA of the CDR3 is TGTGCCAGCAGCCAAAAGGGTCGGAGACAGGCAGATGGCTACACCTTC.

This clone was seen more than once but under ten times. The chain links TRBV3-1 (or the pseudogene TRBV3-2) to TRBJ1-2, with 8 nucleotides matching TRBD1. Trimming took 6 bases from V and 1 from J; bases not matched to a gene: 10. Germline CDR1 and CDR2: LGHDT and YNNKEL (reference sequence). This CDR3 comprises 16 residues. The CDR3 DNA reads as TGTGCCAGCAGTGAAGTGACGGGACAGGTTAACTATGGCTACACCTTC. Amino acid sequence: CASSEVTGQVNYGYTF.

This chain links TRBV23-1 with TRBJ1-5; 9 bases line up with TRBD1. TRBV23-1 is an ORF, with its function uncertain. V was clipped by 1 base and J by 0 bases; unmatched bases: 13. There are 20 residues in the CDR3. The CDR3: CASSQWDRVADYYSNQPQHF. The CDR3 nucleotides read TGCGCCAGCAGTCAATGGGACAGGGTAGCAGATTATTATAGCAATCAGCCCCAGCATTTT.

The CDR3 region is CATDPLGGYGYTF. The CDR3 nucleotides read TGTGCCACCGACCCTTTGGGGGGCTATGGCTACACCTTC. The chain employs TRBV10-3 and TRBJ1-2; perhaps TRBD1 as D (5 bases). There are 13 residues in the CDR3. Germline V gene sequence: CDR1 ENHRY, CDR2 SYGVKD. V was cut by 10 bases and J by 4 bases, with 16 bases left in between.

The V call is TRBV7-2, the J call TRBJ1-6; D perhaps matches TRBD1 (5 bases). In germline, CDR1 is SGHTA, CDR2 FQGNSA. Trimming shortened V by 5 bases and J by 1 base, and 9 bases separated the two germline ends. This CDR3 comprises 15 residues. The CDR3 reads CASSARQSYNSPLHF. The CDR3 DNA follows: TGTGCCAGCAGCGCCCGACAGTCCTATAATTCACCCCTCCACTTT.

This sequence joins TRBV5-4 and TRBJ1-1; D gene unclear. V shed 0 bases and J shed 1 base, with 10 bases lying between them. CDR1 SGHNT and CDR2 YYREEE come from the germline V gene (reference sequence). This CDR3 spans 15 amino acids. The CDR3, as DNA: TGTGCCAGCAGCTTGGGACTTGACGGGAACACTGAAGCTTTCTTT. Translation: CASSLGLDGNTEAFF.

This sequence joins TRBV5-1 and TRBJ1-5; D is undetermined. The V end lost 0 bases, the J end lost 10 bases, and 11 bases lay between the germline ends. Germline V gene data show CDR1 as SGHRS and CDR2 as YFSETQ. The CDR3 length is 13 residues. The CDR3 DNA is TGCGCCAGCAGCTTGGGCCCCGACAATCCCCAGCATTTT. Protein: CASSLGPDNPQHF.

V and J are TRBV5-4 and TRBJ1-3, with no clear D. The CDR3 is 13 residues long. CDR1 and CDR2 from the germline V gene are SGHNT and YYREEE (reference sequence). V was cut by 0 bases and J by 3 bases, with 4 bases left in between. CDR3 residues: CASSLGGGNTIYF. CDR3 sequence (DNA): TGTGCCAGCAGCTTGGGAGGTGGAAACACCATATATTTT.

The V gene is TRBV28, the J gene TRBJ2-2; tentative D call: TRBD2 (7 bases). Germline V gene sequence: CDR1 MDHEN, CDR2 SYDVKM. Between the trimmed V and J ends, which lost 7 bases and 6 bases, there was a span of 18 bases. This CDR3 is built from 15 residues. CDR3 nucleotides: TGTGCCAGCAATTATGGGGGGGCGGCCCCCGGGGAGCTGTTTTTT. Residues: CASNYGGAAPGELFF. The full variable domain, completed using reference TRBV28 and TRBJ2-2, is DVKVTQSSRYLVKRTGEKVFLECVQDMDHENMFWYRQDPGLGLRLIYFSYDVKMKEKGDIPEGYSVSREKKERFSLILESASTNQTSMYLCASNYGGAAPGELFFGEGSRLTVL.

The chain employs TRBV6-2 or TRBV6-3 and TRBJ2-5, with D possibly being TRBD2 (5 bases). CDR3 length: 14 residues. V lost 2 bases to trimming and J lost 3 bases, with 10 bases between them. Germline values: CDR1 MNHEY, CDR2 SVGEGT. This CDR3 is CASSYPGSKETQYF. The CDR3 region has the DNA TGTGCCAGCAGTTACCCGGGATCAAAAGAGACCCAGTACTTC.

This rearrangement joins TRBV3-1 (or the pseudogene TRBV3-2) to TRBJ2-3, with D unclear. The CDR3 totals 15 residues. The germline gives CDR1 LGHDT, CDR2 YNNKEL (reference sequence). The V end was cut by 3 bases, the J end by 0 bases, with 10 bases between. The CDR3 loop reads CASSHGGDSTDTQYF. Here the CDR3 DNA reads TGTGCCAGCAGCCATGGCGGTGATAGCACAGATACGCAGTATTTT.

The sample holds one count of this clone. This chain joins TRBV12-3 or TRBV12-4 and TRBJ1-5; the D gene is possibly TRBD1 (5 bases). The CDR3 totals 13 residues. The V end lost 3 bases, the J end lost 4 bases, and 7 bases lay between the germline ends. The chain's CDR3 is CASSLKGNQPQHF. The CDR3 DNA reads TGTGCCAGCAGTTTGAAGGGGAATCAGCCCCAGCATTTT.

Here the CDR3 DNA reads TGTGCCAGCAGTTGGGGGGAGACAGACTTAGGCTACACCTTC. The encoded protein is CASSWGETDLGYTF. The rearrangement joins TRBV6-5 to TRBJ1-2, with D perhaps TRBD1 (5 bases). Germline CDR1 reads MNHEY; CDR2 reads SVGAGI. The CDR3 loop spans 14 amino acids. Trimming removed 4 bases at V and 8 bases at J, with 17 bases between.

The genes are TRBV2 and TRBJ2-2, with D possibly matching TRBD1 (5 bases). Germline assignment: CDR1 SNHLY and CDR2 FYNNEI. The V gene lost 4 bases and the J gene lost 3 bases, with 12 bases spanning the gap. This CDR3 region has 15 residues. The CDR3 DNA is TGTGCCAGCAGTGGTCTGGGGCCGGACACCGGGGAGCTGTTTTTT. Protein sequence: CASSGLGPDTGELFF.

The chain combines TRBV19 with TRBJ1-2, with 8 bases lining up with TRBD1. CDR3 length: 15 residues. Germline CDR1 is LNHDA and CDR2 is SQIVND (reference sequence). J lost 2 bases, V lost 4 bases, and 6 bases had no gene match. The CDR3 DNA reads as TGTGCCAGTAGTAAAGACAGGGGCGAAAACTATGGCTACACCTTC. Amino acids: CASSKDRGENYGYTF.

This clone was counted once. The V and J genes are TRBV19 and TRBJ1-2; 8 bases are a match to TRBD1. Trimming cost V 5 bases and J 8 bases; bases outside gene matches: 10. This CDR3 region has 14 residues. Germline values: CDR1 LNHDA, CDR2 SQIVND (reference sequence). The CDR3 here is CASSLNGQGDGYTF. The CDR3 DNA reads as TGTGCCAGTAGTCTGAACGGACAGGGTGACGGCTACACCTTC.

The chain recombines TRBV27 with TRBJ1-1; D ambiguous. CDR3 size: 13 residues. In germline, CDR1 is MNHEY, CDR2 SMNVEV (reference sequence). Trimming left V 3 bases short and J 1 base short, with 6 bases between. The CDR3 DNA reads TGTGCCAGCAGTTTCCACAGGAACACTGAAGCTTTCTTT. Protein sequence: CASSFHRNTEAFF.

J is TRBJ1-1 and V is TRBV6-5; D is undetermined. This CDR3 spans 13 amino acids. Trimming removed 6 bases at V and 4 bases at J, with 12 bases between. Per germline, CDR1 MNHEY and CDR2 SVGAGI. The CDR3 coding sequence is TGTGCCAGCAGACGGCAGGTTTTCACTGAAGCTTTCTTT. This translates into CASRRQVFTEAFF.

The V and J genes are TRBV5-8 and TRBJ2-1; D perhaps matches TRBD1 (6 bases). The V gene lost 4 bases and the J gene lost 7 bases, with 18 bases spanning the gap. This CDR3 comprises 15 residues. CDR1 and CDR2 from the germline V gene are SGHTS and YDEGEE. CDR3 DNA sequence: TGTGCCAGCAGCGCCTTTGGGACAAGGGGAAATGAGCAGTTCTTC. This codes for CASSAFGTRGNEQFF. Complete variable domain (other parts from reference TRBV5-8 and TRBJ2-1): EAGVTQSPTHLIKTRGQQATLRCSPISGHTSVYWYQQALGLGLQFLLWYDEGEERNRGNFPPRFSGRQFPNYSSELNVNALELEDSALYLCASSAFGTRGNEQFFGPGTRLTVL.

The chain recombines TRBV3-1 (or the pseudogene TRBV3-2) with TRBJ1-1; the match to TRBD1 covers 7 bases. Per the germline V gene, CDR1 is LGHDT and CDR2 is YNNKEL (reference sequence). The CDR3 runs 16 residues. J gave up 1 base and V 4 bases, and 9 bases lay outside the gene matches. The CDR3 is CASSPTAGDRNTEAFF. CDR3 sequence (DNA): TGTGCCAGCAGCCCCACGGCTGGGGACAGGAACACTGAAGCTTTCTTT.

The chain combines TRBV6-6 with TRBJ2-3; 13 positions match TRBD2. Germline lookup yields CDR1 MNHNY and CDR2 SVGAGI (reference sequence). J lost 2 bases, V lost 5 bases, and 22 bases had no gene match. The CDR3 is 22 residues long. Written as DNA, the CDR3 is TGTGCCAGCAGTCCCCCTGTCCGACTAGCGGGAGGAGTTTTTGAGATCACAGATACGCAGTATTTT. It is translated as CASSPPVRLAGGVFEITDTQYF.

In DNA, the CDR3 is TGTGCCACCGAACGAGGGGAGGCTAACTATGGCTACACCTTC. The encoded protein is CATERGEANYGYTF. The chain uses TRBV7-9 and TRBJ1-2, with D possibly being TRBD1 (5 bases). Germline V gene data show CDR1 as SEHNR and CDR2 as FQNEAQ (reference sequence). Between the trimmed V and J ends, which lost 10 bases and 0 bases, there was a span of 15 bases. This CDR3 comprises 14 residues.